Detailed here is one TCR beta chain. These data come from a study of T cell responses to AZD1222 COVID-19 vaccine. V was trimmed by 3 bases and J by 7 bases, leaving 13 bases between them. The germline V gene encodes CDR1 SGHDT and CDR2 YYEEEE. The CDR3 runs 13 residues. TCRdb's table, derived via immunoSEQ multiplex PCR, lists solely in-frame clones and lacks some. Found here are about 85,000 clones, approximately 86% of them singletons; the top ten hold around 8%. This clonotype was obtained from an adult in good health. Specimen: peripheral blood, collected on day 0 of AZD1222 vaccination. V and J are TRBV5-6 and TRBJ1-2, with D perhaps matching TRBD1 (6 bases). CDR3 coding DNA: TGTGCCAGCAGCTCACAGGGTTTGTTTGGCTACACCTTC. Translating gives CASSSQGLFGYTF.